This T cell receptor (beta chain) was recorded in a study of blood T cell repertoires in COVID-19. Sequencing used immunoSEQ multiplex PCR; TCRdb keeps in-frame clones, though not all of them. The sample records about 160,000 clones, 85% to 90% being singletons. This CDR3 comprises 12 residues. Germline assignment: CDR1 MNHEY and CDR2 SMNVEV (reference sequence). Between the trimmed V and J ends, which lost 2 bases and 7 bases, there was a span of 8 bases. Recovery meant two consecutive negative NP/OP PCR tests, professional clearance, or resolved symptoms. This clonotype was obtained from a woman between 50 and 59 years old who had recovered from COVID-19. The chain links TRBV27 to TRBJ1-2; D is perhaps TRBD1 (5 bases). The sequenced sample was PBMCs or T cells enriched from blood (not recorded which). The CDR3 sequence is CASSLQGGGYTF. CDR3 DNA sequence: TGTGCCAGCAGTTTACAGGGAGGTGGCTACACCTTC.